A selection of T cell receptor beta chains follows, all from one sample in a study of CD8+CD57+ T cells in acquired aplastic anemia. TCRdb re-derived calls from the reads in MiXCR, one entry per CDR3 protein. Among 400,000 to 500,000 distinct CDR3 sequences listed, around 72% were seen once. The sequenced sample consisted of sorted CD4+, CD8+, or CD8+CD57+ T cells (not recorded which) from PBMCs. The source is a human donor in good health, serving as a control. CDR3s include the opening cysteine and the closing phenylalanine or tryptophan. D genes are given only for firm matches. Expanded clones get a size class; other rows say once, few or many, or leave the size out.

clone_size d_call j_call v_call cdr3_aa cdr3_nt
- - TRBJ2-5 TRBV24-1 CATSDSNRGETQYF TGTGCCACCAGTGATTCCAACCGTGGGGAGACCCAGTACTTC
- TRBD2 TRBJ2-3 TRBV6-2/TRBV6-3 CASSYSPAGGPIKDTQYF TGTGCCAGCAGTTACTCTCCAGCGGGGGGACCGATTAAAGATACGCAGTATTTT
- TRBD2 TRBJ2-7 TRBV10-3 CAILRGELAGRYEQYF TGTGCCATTTTAAGGGGGGAGCTAGCGGGCCGTTACGAGCAGTACTTC
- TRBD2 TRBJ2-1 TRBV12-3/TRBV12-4 CASSLAGTSGLLSSYNEQFF TGTGCCAGCAGTTTAGCGGGGACTAGCGGGTTATTGAGCTCCTACAATGAGCAGTTCTTC
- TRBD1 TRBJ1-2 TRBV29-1 CSVTTGNGYTF TGCAGCGTTACGACAGGGAATGGCTACACCTTC
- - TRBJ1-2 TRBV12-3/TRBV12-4 CASSPLHYGYTF TGTGCCAGCAGCCCGCTACACTATGGCTACACCTTC
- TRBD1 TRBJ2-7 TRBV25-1 CASSVSGTGSYYEQYF TGTGCCAGCAGCGTATCTGGGACAGGGTCCTACTATGAGCAGTACTTC
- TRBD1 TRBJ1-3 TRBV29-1 CSAEGAGNTLYF TGCAGCGCCGAGGGGGCAGGAAACACCCTGTATTTT
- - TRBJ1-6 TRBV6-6 CASSPGSPAPLHF TGTGCCAGCAGTCCTGGGAGCCCAGCCCCCCTCCACTTT
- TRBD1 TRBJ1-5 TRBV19 CASSTGQGCQPQHF TGTGCCAGTAGTACAGGACAGGGTTGTCAGCCCCAGCATTTT
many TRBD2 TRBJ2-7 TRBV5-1 CASSLMGGERYEQYF TGCGCCAGCAGCTTGATGGGGGGGGAACGATACGAGCAGTACTTC
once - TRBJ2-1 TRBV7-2 CASSSGRQILWLHFF TGTGCCAGCAGCTCTGGAAGACAGATACTATGGCTACACTTCTTC
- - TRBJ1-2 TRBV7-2 CASSSQTGVYGYTF TGTGCCAGCAGCTCCCAGACAGGAGTCTATGGCTACACCTTC
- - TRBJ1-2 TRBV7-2 CASSPRGGTNNSPF TGTGCCAGCAGCCCTCGGGGGGGGACAAATAATTCACCCTTC
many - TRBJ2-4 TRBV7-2 CASSFLAEGIQYF TGTGCCAGCAGCTTTCTAGCAGAGGGCATTCAGTACTTC
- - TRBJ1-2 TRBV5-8 CASSQSGRAANYGYTF TGTGCCAGCAGCCAGAGTGGGAGGGCAGCTAACTATGGCTACACCTTC
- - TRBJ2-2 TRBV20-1 CSATQETQYLNTGELFF TGCAGTGCTACGCAAGAGACGCAGTACTTAAACACCGGGGAGCTGTTTTTT
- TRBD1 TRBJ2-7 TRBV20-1 CSASDRAGDEQYF TGCAGTGCTAGCGACAGGGCCGGGGACGAGCAGTACTTC
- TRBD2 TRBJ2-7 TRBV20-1 CSAEEGGGPYQYF TGCAGTGCTGAAGAGGGCGGGGGGCCGTATCAGTACTTC
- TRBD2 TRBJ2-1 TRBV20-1 CSARDASGGDGAYNEQFF TGCAGTGCTAGAGATGCAAGCGGGGGGGACGGGGCCTACAATGAGCAGTTCTTC
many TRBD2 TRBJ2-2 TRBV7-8 CASSFGTRNTGELFF TGTGCCAGCAGCTTCGGGACTAGAAACACCGGGGAGCTGTTTTTT
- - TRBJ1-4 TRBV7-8 CASSPGTPEGLFF TGTGCCAGCAGTCCCGGGACACCGGAAGGGCTGTTTTTT
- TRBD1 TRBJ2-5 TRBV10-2 CASNGDGTGETQYF TGCGCCAGCAATGGAGACGGGACAGGAGAGACCCAGTACTTC
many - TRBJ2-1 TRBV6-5 CASSPIGGEQFF TGTGCCAGCAGTCCAATAGGGGGTGAGCAGTTCTTC
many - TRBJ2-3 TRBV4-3 CASSQQGIDTQYF TGCGCCAGCAGCCAGCAGGGTATAGATACGCAGTATTTT
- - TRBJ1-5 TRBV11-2 CASSEGGRGHQPQHF TGTGCCAGCAGTGAAGGAGGGCGGGGCCATCAGCCCCAGCACTTC
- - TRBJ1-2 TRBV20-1 CSASILRAYDGYTF TGCAGTGCTTCGATTCTCAGGGCCTACGATGGCTACACCTTC
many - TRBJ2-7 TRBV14 CASSPRLDSYEQYF TGTGCCAGCAGTCCTCGACTAGACTCCTACGAGCAGTACTTC
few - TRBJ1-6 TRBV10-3 CAISVRAPGNSPLHF TGTGCCATCAGTGTCAGGGCACCTGGAAATTCACCCCTCCACTTT
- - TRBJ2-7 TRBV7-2 CASSSLPRGYEQYF TGTGCCAGCAGCTCCCTGCCTAGGGGCTACGAGCAGTACTTC
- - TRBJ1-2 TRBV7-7 CASSLHTTYEQYFF TGTGCCAGCAGCTTGCACACTACCTACGAGCAGTACTTCTTC
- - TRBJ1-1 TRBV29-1 CSARHGSRNTEAFF TGCAGTGCTAGGCATGGGAGCAGAAACACTGAAGCTTTCTTT
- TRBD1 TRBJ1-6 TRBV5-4 CASGSGGNSPLHF TGTGCCAGCGGGTCAGGGGGTAATTCACCCCTCCACTTT
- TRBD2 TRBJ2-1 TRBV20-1 CSARAGLVSEQFF TGCAGTGCTAGGGCCGGACTAGTTTCCGAGCAGTTCTTC
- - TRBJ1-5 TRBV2 CASTPEGGEPPHF TGTGCCAGCACCCCAGAGGGGGGGGAGCCACCGCATTTT
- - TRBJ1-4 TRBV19 CASSGPDEKLFF TGTGCCAGTAGTGGACCCGATGAAAAACTGTTTTTT
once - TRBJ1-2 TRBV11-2 CASSLEAVGGYGYTF TGTGCCAGCAGCTTAGAGGCGGTGGGAGGGTATGGCTACACCTTC
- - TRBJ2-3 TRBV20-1 CSARDSGTDTQYF TGCAGTGCTAGAGATTCAGGGACAGATACGCAGTATTTT
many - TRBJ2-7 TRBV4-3 CASSQSRGSTYEQYF TGCGCCAGCAGCCAATCCCGCGGTTCGACTTACGAGCAGTACTTC
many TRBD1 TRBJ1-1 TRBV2 CASSATGDTEAFF TGTGCCAGCAGTGCTACAGGGGACACTGAAGCTTTCTTT
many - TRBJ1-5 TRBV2 CASSESWGQGQPQHF TGTGCCAGCAGTGAATCGTGGGGGCAAGGGCAGCCCCAGCATTTT
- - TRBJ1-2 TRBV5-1 CASSPGGANDGYTF TGCGCCAGCAGCCCAGGCGGAGCTAATGATGGCTACACCTTC
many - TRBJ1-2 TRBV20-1 CSASEGTVNYGYTF TGCAGTGCTAGCGAGGGAACGGTGAACTATGGCTACACCTTC
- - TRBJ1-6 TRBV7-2 CASRRMVYQETLHF TGTGCCAGCAGACGGATGGTTTATCAAGAAACCCTCCACTTT